This T cell receptor beta chain was sequenced in a study of blood T cell repertoires in COVID-19. V lost 3 bases and J lost 2, with 11 bases in between. Germline-derived CDR1 and CDR2 are SGDLS and YYNGEE. This CDR3 region has 14 residues. The repertoire was sequenced with immunoSEQ multiplex PCR; TCRdb's copy has only in-frame clones and lacks some. The repertoire holds about 480,000 clones, around nine tenths seen once, with 7.8% in the top ten. This clonotype was sampled from a woman aged 50 to 60 with COVID-19, enrolled during active disease. The V and J genes are TRBV9 and TRBJ1-2; weak D call: TRBD1 (5 bases). The sample consisted of peripheral blood. CDR3 sequence reads: CASSARGLNYGYTF. DNA for the CDR3: TGTGCCAGCAGCGCGAGGGGACTCAACTATGGCTACACCTTC.